Here is one T cell receptor (beta chain) with its context. The sample is drawn from a study of T cell responses to AZD1222 COVID-19 vaccine. The data were produced by immunoSEQ multiplex PCR, yet TCRdb's version contains in-frame clones alone and is incomplete. In the table there are 110,000 to 150,000 clones, about 90% of which are singletons. The CDR3 covers 15 residues. Germline V gene lookup returns CDR1 SGHTA and CDR2 FQGNSA. V lost 2 bases and J 3 bases, leaving 13 bases between the germline ends. Specimen: peripheral blood, collected on day 0 of AZD1222 vaccination. V and J are TRBV7-2 and TRBJ1-2, with a possible D match to TRBD1 (5 bases). The TCR sequence derives from an adult in good health. The CDR3 protein is CASSLSGGSDYGYTF. DNA of the CDR3: TGTGCCAGCAGCTTAAGCGGGGGGAGTGACTATGGCTACACCTTC.